This T cell receptor (beta chain) appears in the sequencing data of a study of cytotoxic CD8 clonotypes in ibrutinib-treated CLL. Study-level background: Responses comprised approximately 24 partial and 2 complete; at median about 68 months, 14 remained remitted and around 12 progressed. The sample average was approximately 280,000 productive templates and roughly 94,000 productive rearrangements.

Broader study findings: Clonality rose at ibrutinib response, held steady in sustained remission, and fell toward baseline at progression.

The ends lost 0 bases at V and 2 bases at J; junction bases unmatched: 5. The CDR3 covers 15 residues. Germline V gene sequence: CDR1 SGHRS, CDR2 YFSETQ. TCRdb's copy holds only in-frame clones and misses some; the assay was immunoSEQ multiplex PCR. The sample holds over 140,000 clones; approximately 80% are singletons and the top ten take roughly 7.6%. With regard to this clone: Antigen unknown.

This chain uses TRBV5-1 with TRBJ2-7; 7 nucleotides align to TRBD1. The source was PBMCs, collected after 36 months of ibrutinib treatment. The sequence came from a human donor with chronic lymphocytic leukemia. The CDR3 sequence: CASSLGQGGTYEQYF. In DNA, the CDR3 is TGCGCCAGCAGCTTGGGACAGGGTGGGACCTACGAGCAGTACTTC. The full variable domain, in which reference TRBV5-1 and TRBJ2-7 provide the parts outside the CDR3, is KAGVTQTPRYLIKTRGQQVTLSCSPISGHRSVSWYQQTPGQGLQFLFEYFSETQRNKGNFPGRFSGRQFSNSRSEMNVSTLELGDSALYLCASSLGQGGTYEQYFGPGTRLTVT.